These 27 T cell receptor beta chains share one sample of origin, sequenced in a study of blood T cell repertoires in COVID-19. Assay used: immunoSEQ multiplex PCR; TCRdb lists only in-frame clones, some missing. The repertoire consists of 30,000 to 40,000 clones, with approximately 78% occurring once and the leading ten covering roughly 7.3%. Sequencing used peripheral blood. All receptors derive from a woman aged 55-70 years with acute or convalescent COVID-19.

The chain couples TRBV5-1 to TRBJ1-1; no clear D. The germline gives CDR1 SGHRS, CDR2 YFSETQ. Trimming removed 0 bases at V and 5 bases at J, with 8 bases between. This CDR3 has 13 residues. The CDR3 DNA follows: TGCGCCAGCAGCTTGGCCGCGGGTACTGAAGCTTTCTTT. This gives the protein CASSLAAGTEAFF.

This clone was seen a single time. V gene TRBV19 combines with J gene TRBJ1-4; 12 positions agree with TRBD1. The CDR3 has 13 residues. Per the germline V gene, CDR1 is LNHDA and CDR2 is SQIVND (reference sequence). Germline trimming cut 7 bases from V and 10 bases from J; bases unmatched to any gene: 4. The CDR3 loop reads CASTGQGAAKLFF. Written as DNA, the CDR3 is TGTGCCAGTACGGGACAGGGGGCTGCAAAACTGTTTTTT.

This chain uses TRBV10-3 with TRBJ1-1, with D possibly being TRBD1 (5 bases). There are 14 residues in the CDR3. Germline CDR1 is ENHRY and CDR2 is SYGVKD. V lost 3 bases, J lost 6 bases, and 14 bases lay in between. CDR3 sequence (DNA): TGTGCCATCAGTGACTACGCCGGGGGTTCTGAAGCTTTCTTT. It encodes CAISDYAGGSEAFF.

The chain uses TRBV2 and TRBJ2-1; perhaps TRBD2 as D (6 bases). Trimming shortened V by 4 bases and J by 13 bases, and 17 bases separated the two germline ends. Germline CDR1 and CDR2: SNHLY and FYNNEI. This CDR3 contains 13 residues. For the CDR3, the DNA is TGTGCCAGCAGTGCGTGGTCTAGCGATAGTCAGTTCTTC. It is translated as CASSAWSSDSQFF.

This clone was seen a single time. This chain uses TRBV19 with TRBJ2-3; D uncertain. The CDR3 totals 14 residues. V was pared by 3 bases and J by 3 bases, with 10 bases between. Germline CDR1 and CDR2: LNHDA and SQIVND (reference sequence). The CDR3 nucleotides are TGTGCCAGTAGTATGCAAGCAGGTACAGATACGCAGTATTTT. Its protein is CASSMQAGTDTQYF.

This clone was observed a handful of times. The rearrangement links TRBV4-2 to TRBJ1-5, with D maybe TRBD1 (5 bases). V was clipped by 0 bases and J by 1 base, with 10 bases between them. The CDR3 is made up of 16 amino acids. Germline CDR1 LGHNA, CDR2 YNFKEQ. The CDR3 sequence is CASSQDSQGSNQPQHF. The CDR3 nucleotides read TGTGCCAGCAGCCAAGATAGCCAGGGAAGCAATCAGCCCCAGCATTTT.

The CDR3 spells CASSYFPAGSSYEQYF. Here the CDR3 DNA reads TGTGCCAGCAGTTACTTTCCAGCGGGGAGCTCCTACGAGCAGTACTTC. The J gene is TRBJ2-7, the V gene TRBV6-5, with 7 bases that match TRBD2. This CDR3 has 16 residues. Germline CDR1 reads MNHEY; CDR2 reads SVGAGI. The V and J ends lost 1 base and 0 bases, in that order; junction bases with no gene match: 6.

This chain connects TRBV10-3 to TRBJ1-3; D might be TRBD1 (5 bases). V was trimmed by 5 bases and J by 0 bases, leaving 8 bases between them. This CDR3 has 14 amino acids. CDR1 and CDR2 (germline): ENHRY, SYGVKD. The CDR3 coding sequence is TGTGCCATCAGTACAGGAGACTCTGGAAACACCATATATTTT. It translates to CAISTGDSGNTIYF.

The chain has TRBV7-7 and TRBJ1-4; D perhaps matches TRBD1 (6 bases). Germline-derived CDR1 and CDR2 are SSHAT and FNYEAQ (reference sequence). Between the trimmed V and J ends, which lost 5 bases and 7 bases, there was a span of 17 bases. The length of the CDR3 is 15 residues. CDR3 sequence (DNA): TGTGCCAGCAGCCCGTCGGGACACCAAGGTGAAAAACTGTTTTTT. Amino acid sequence: CASSPSGHQGEKLFF.

Written as DNA, the CDR3 is TGTGCCACCCATCGCGGGACTAAGAGCACAGATACGCAGTATTTT. It codes for CATHRGTKSTDTQYF. The chain is built from TRBV30 and TRBJ2-3, with 7 bases fitting TRBD2. This CDR3 has 15 residues. Trimming removed 8 bases from V and 0 bases from J; junction bases left unmatched: 11. Germline V gene sequence: CDR1 GTSNPN, CDR2 SVGIG (reference sequence).

The chain is built from TRBV5-1 and TRBJ1-2, with TRBD1 matching 9 bases. The CDR3 covers 14 residues. Germline V gene data show CDR1 as SGHRS and CDR2 as YFSETQ. With V trimmed by 2 bases and J by 2 bases, 1 base remained unmatched. As DNA, the CDR3 is TGCGCCAGCAGCTTTACAGGGGGCAACTATGGCTACACCTTC. The encoded protein is CASSFTGGNYGYTF.

The chain carries TRBV6-1 and TRBJ2-7, with 9 nucleotides matching TRBD2. This CDR3 spans 15 amino acids. Trimming removed 3 bases from V and 3 bases from J; junction bases left unmatched: 6. The germline V gene has CDR1 MNHNS and CDR2 SASEGT. CDR3 amino acids: CASSEMVAGDYEQYF. DNA for the CDR3: TGTGCCAGCAGTGAGATGGTAGCGGGGGACTACGAGCAGTACTTC.

This clone showed up just once. V gene TRBV27 combines with J gene TRBJ1-5; 8 bases are shared with TRBD1. This CDR3 has 15 residues. V gave up 8 bases and J gave up 5 bases; unmatched junction bases: 11. Looked up from germline, CDR1 is MNHEY and CDR2 is SMNVEV (reference sequence). For the CDR3, the DNA is TGTGCCAGCTCCACCGGACAGGGCGGCGATCAGCCCCAGCATTTT. Encoded protein: CASSTGQGGDQPQHF.

The chain employs TRBV4-1 and TRBJ1-4; possibly TRBD1 for D (6 bases). The V gene lost 4 bases and the J gene lost 4 bases, with 16 bases spanning the gap. CDR1 and CDR2 from the germline V gene are MGHRA and YSYEKL. There are 16 residues in the CDR3. CDR3 in DNA: TGCGCCAGCAGCCTCAACGGACAGACCCTTAATGAAAAACTGTTTTTT. Its protein is CASSLNGQTLNEKLFF.

The rearrangement joins TRBV5-1 to TRBJ2-7; 11 bases map to TRBD1. Trimming removed 4 bases from V and 1 base from J; junction bases left unmatched: 4. Germline CDR1 SGHRS, CDR2 YFSETQ. The CDR3 is 15 residues long. The CDR3 reads CASSLGTGGSYEQYF. Written as DNA, the CDR3 is TGCGCCAGCAGCCTAGGGACAGGGGGATCCTACGAGCAGTACTTC.

The chain joins TRBV6-1 to TRBJ1-2; D gene ambiguous. From germline, CDR1 is MNHNS and CDR2 SASEGT. V was trimmed by 1 base and J by 4 bases, leaving 16 bases between them. The CDR3 has 16 amino acids. CDR3 protein: CASSEDGLSWGYGYTF. Here the CDR3 DNA reads TGTGCCAGCAGTGAAGATGGACTTTCGTGGGGCTATGGCTACACCTTC.

The chain recombines TRBV12-3 or TRBV12-4 with TRBJ1-3; D remains ambiguous. V lost 6 bases and J lost 7, with 10 bases in between. This CDR3 contains 12 residues. Here the CDR3 DNA reads TGTGCCAGCAGAGGGCGGAGGAACACCATATATTTT. It yields the protein CASRGRRNTIYF.

The chain joins TRBV30 to TRBJ1-6, with D possibly TRBD1 on 6 matching bases. Germline V lookup: CDR1 GTSNPN, CDR2 SVGIG (reference sequence). The CDR3 runs to 17 residues. Trimming cost V 2 bases and J 7 bases, with 21 bases left between them. CDR3 residues: CAWSIRLIGQLNSPLHF. For the CDR3, the DNA is TGTGCCTGGAGTATAAGACTCATCGGACAGTTAAATTCACCCCTCCACTTT.

This chain uses TRBV30 with TRBJ1-5; 12 nucleotides agree with TRBD1. The V gene's germline CDR1 is GTSNPN and CDR2 SVGIG (reference sequence). CDR3 length: 15 amino acids. With 3 bases clipped from V and 3 bases from J, the junction kept 3 bases outside the gene matches. DNA of the CDR3: TGTGCCTGGAGCGGGACAGGGGGCTTCAATCAGCCCCAGCATTTT. It is translated as CAWSGTGGFNQPQHF.

This sequence joins TRBV5-6 and TRBJ1-1; D is perhaps TRBD1 (6 bases). The CDR3 is 13 residues long. The V gene lost 7 bases and the J gene lost 1 base, with 11 bases spanning the gap. CDR1 is SGHDT and CDR2 is YYEEEE in the germline V gene. CDR3 region: CASRTAQNTEAFF. The CDR3 DNA sequence: TGTGCCAGCCGGACAGCCCAGAACACTGAAGCTTTCTTT.

The chain is built from TRBV18 and TRBJ2-1, with 9 bases fitting TRBD2. This CDR3 is built from 16 residues. J was trimmed by 15 bases and V by 0 bases; bases with no gene match: 15. Germline V gene data show CDR1 as KGHSH and CDR2 as LQKENI. CDR3 in DNA: TGTGCCAGCTCACCACCTGGCGGGGGGGGCCACACGGTGGTGTTCTTC. This gives the protein CASSPPGGGGHTVVFF.

This clone counts as medium-sized. CDR3 loop: CASSTPAGDGYTF. The CDR3 coding sequence is TGTGCCAGCAGCACACCCGCGGGGGATGGCTACACCTTC. The gene calls are TRBV7-3 and TRBJ1-2, with D possibly matching TRBD1 (5 bases). V lost 5 bases, J lost 6 bases, and 13 bases lay in between. From germline, CDR1 is SGHTA and CDR2 FQGTGA. This CDR3 is built from 13 residues.

The chain carries TRBV2 and TRBJ2-7, with D possibly being TRBD1 (5 bases). Trimming pared 7 bases from V and 5 bases from J, leaving 15 bases between. Germline CDR1 SNHLY, CDR2 FYNNEI. CDR3 length: 13 residues. CDR3 amino acids: CASMYQGGNEQYF. CDR3 nucleotide sequence: TGTGCCAGCATGTATCAGGGTGGCAACGAGCAGTACTTC. The whole variable domain, filled in from reference TRBV2 and TRBJ2-7, reads EPEVTQTPSHQVTQMGQEVILRCVPISNHLYFYWYRQILGQKVEFLVSFYNNEISEKSEIFDDQFSVERPDGSNFTLKIRSTKLEDSAMYFCASMYQGGNEQYFGPGTRLTVT.

V usage is TRBV6-5 and J usage is TRBJ1-2; 8 bases are a match to TRBD1. The germline gives CDR1 MNHEY, CDR2 SVGAGI. The CDR3 length is 14 residues. With 5 bases clipped from V and 4 bases from J, the junction kept 6 bases outside the gene matches. The CDR3 DNA is TGTGCCAGCAGTCCTTATACAGGGGGCTATGGCTACACCTTC. The encoded protein is CASSPYTGGYGYTF.

The CDR3 DNA reads as TGTGCCAGCAGCCCCTTGGACAGGGGCGGGAACACTGAAGCTTTCTTT. It encodes CASSPLDRGGNTEAFF. This rearrangement joins TRBV11-2 to TRBJ1-1; 9 bases agree with TRBD1. After removal of 5 bases from V and 1 base from J, the junction contained 8 bases not matched to a gene. The CDR3 consists of 16 residues. Germline CDR1 reads SGHAT; CDR2 reads FQNNGV.

The chain is built from TRBV5-1 and TRBJ1-2; TRBD1 matches 7 bases. The trim removed 0 bases at V and 4 bases at J, leaving 6 bases unmatched. This CDR3 has 15 amino acids. The germline gives CDR1 SGHRS, CDR2 YFSETQ. The CDR3 region has the DNA TGCGCCAGCAGCTTGGGGGGACAGCTTGCCTATGGCTACACCTTC. Amino acids: CASSLGGQLAYGYTF.

This chain links TRBV30 with TRBJ2-1; 13 nucleotides line up with TRBD2. The CDR3 has 15 amino acids. Looked up from germline, CDR1 is GTSNPN and CDR2 is SVGIG (reference sequence). The junction had 10 bases not matched to a gene; V was cut back by 2 bases and J by 12 bases. The CDR3 is CAWSSGLAGHLAQFF. CDR3 nucleotides: TGTGCCTGGAGTTCGGGACTAGCGGGGCACCTGGCGCAGTTCTTC.